This passage covers 21 T cell receptor beta chains from one sample sequenced in a study of spatial heterogeneity in lung cancer. Time point here: sample taken at primary tumor resection. One entry per CDR3 protein results from TCRdb running MiXCR on the 5' RACE reads. The table shows some 1,000 distinct CDR3 sequences, with approximately 7.5% occurring only once. Sequencing was performed on normal lung tissue next to the tumor, taken at surgery. Source of these receptors: a male donor with early-stage non-small cell lung cancer.

By share of the sample, this clonotype is medium-sized (0.01 to 0.1%). CDR3 nucleotide sequence: TGTGCCAGCAGCTCCACAGTATCCTACGAGCAGTACTTC. Translation gives CASSSTVSYEQYF. The rearrangement uses TRBV7-9 and TRBJ2-7; D not resolved. The germline CDR1 and CDR2 sequences are SEHNR and FQNEAQ (reference sequence). V shed 4 bases and J shed 1 base, with 8 bases lying between them. This CDR3 has 13 residues. The whole variable domain, filled in from reference TRBV7-9 and TRBJ2-7, reads DTGVSQNPRHKITKRGQNVTFRCDPISEHNRLYWYRQTLGQGPEFLTYFQNEAQLEKSRLLSDRFSAERPKGSFSTLEIQRTEQGDSAMYLCASSSTVSYEQYFGPGTRLTVT.

The chain is built from TRBV13 and TRBJ2-1; 8 bases are shared with TRBD2. In germline, CDR1 is PRHDT, CDR2 FYEKMQ (reference sequence). The CDR3 is 15 amino acids. V lost 3 bases, J lost 8 bases, and 9 bases stayed unmatched. CDR3 in amino acids: CASSFTGGAGDEQFF. The CDR3 coding sequence is TGTGCCAGCAGCTTCACCGGGGGGGCCGGGGATGAGCAGTTCTTC.

In its sample, this clonotype is medium-sized. The chain has TRBV29-1 and TRBJ2-7; 10 positions match TRBD1. The germline V gene has CDR1 SQVTM and CDR2 ANQGSEA. Trimming took 2 bases from V and 1 from J; bases not matched to a gene: 5. The CDR3 is made up of 15 amino acids. The CDR3 coding sequence is TGCAGCGTTGAAACCGGGACAGGGGTTTCCTACGAGCAGTACTTC. Protein sequence: CSVETGTGVSYEQYF.

In its sample, this clonotype is large. The chain is built from TRBV25-1 and TRBJ2-7; maybe TRBD1 (6 bases). Trimming cost V 5 bases and J 4 bases, with 15 bases left between them. This CDR3 region has 14 residues. From germline, CDR1 is MGHDK and CDR2 SYGVNS. The CDR3 DNA sequence: TGTGCCAGCAGTTATGGGGGACACATATACGAGCAGTACTTC. Translating it yields CASSYGGHIYEQYF.

This clonotype is hyperexpanded in the sample. The CDR3 region has the DNA TGTGCCAGCAGCGGACTACGGGGGCAGCAGTACTTC. Translating it yields CASSGLRGQQYF. The chain has TRBV28 and TRBJ2-7; either TRBD1 or TRBD2 may supply D (6 bases each). In germline, CDR1 is MDHEN, CDR2 SYDVKM. The CDR3 has 12 amino acids. V lost 6 bases and J 8 bases, leaving 14 bases between the germline ends.

This CDR3 is CASSSRAGHSTIYF. The CDR3 DNA sequence: TGTGCCAGCAGCTCCAGGGCAGGGCATAGCACCATATATTTT. The chain has TRBV7-9 and TRBJ1-3; possible D gene TRBD1, 5 bases. Deletions cut 4 bases from V and 9 bases from J, with 16 bases between. CDR3 length: 14 residues. Germline values: CDR1 SEHNR, CDR2 FQNEAQ (reference sequence).

By its share, this clonotype is medium-sized. The chain joins TRBV7-2 to TRBJ2-3, with D tentatively TRBD2 (7 bases). V was clipped by 1 base and J by 4 bases, with 12 bases between them. CDR1 SGHTA and CDR2 FQGNSA come from the germline V gene. This CDR3 region has 15 residues. The CDR3 nucleotides are TGTGCCAGCAGCTTAGGGGGGGCGGGAGCAGATACGCAGTATTTT. Translation: CASSLGGAGADTQYF.

This clonotype is judged medium-sized. The genes are TRBV11-2 and TRBJ1-5; 9 positions agree with TRBD1. Germline V gives CDR1 SGHAT, CDR2 FQNNGV. Trimming at V came to 4 bases and at J to 11 bases, leaving 9 bases not matched to a gene. The CDR3 totals 14 residues. CDR3 DNA: TGTGCCAGCAGCTCGGGACAGGGTGACTTTTCCCAGCATTTT. This sequence encodes CASSSGQGDFSQHF.

By sample fraction, this clonotype is medium-sized. V and J are TRBV20-1 and TRBJ2-5; possibly TRBD2 for D (5 bases). Germline V gene lookup returns CDR1 DFQATT and CDR2 SNEGSKA (reference sequence). The V end lost 3 bases, the J end lost 1 base, and 9 bases lay between the germline ends. CDR3 length equals 13 residues. The CDR3, as DNA: TGCAGTGCTAGTGGGGAGTTCCAAGAGACCCAGTACTTC. It encodes CSASGEFQETQYF.

Relative to its sample, this clonotype is medium-sized. One junction end disagrees with the germline gene, perhaps due to a read error. This chain connects TRBV7-7 to TRBJ2-2, with D perhaps TRBD2 (5 bases). Looked up from germline, CDR1 is SSHAT and CDR2 is FNYEAQ (reference sequence). The CDR3 is 13 residues long. CDR3 sequence: CASSPLEAGELFF. In nucleotides, the CDR3 is TGTGCTAGCAGCCCCCTGGAGGCCGGGGAGCTGTTTTTT.

By share of the sample, this clonotype is large. The chain carries TRBV11-2 and TRBJ1-5; D remains unclear. The CDR3 runs 13 residues. The germline CDR1 and CDR2 sequences are SGHAT and FQNNGV. V lost 0 bases and J lost 4, with 4 bases in between. CDR3 DNA sequence: TGTGCCAGCAGCTTAGACCGAAATCAGCCCCAGCATTTT. Residues: CASSLDRNQPQHF.

By frequency in the sample, this clonotype is medium-sized (0.01 to 0.1%). The CDR3 DNA sequence: TGCAGTGCCCTTCTTGGGGGAGACAATGAGCAGTTCTTC. It specifies CSALLGGDNEQFF. The genes are TRBV20-1 and TRBJ2-1; TRBD1 or TRBD2 may be the D gene (5 bases each). The ends were cut back, 6 bases at V and 5 bases at J, with 14 bases in the middle. Per the germline V gene, CDR1 is DFQATT and CDR2 is SNEGSKA (reference sequence). The CDR3 covers 13 residues.

The chain is built from TRBV5-1 and TRBJ2-6; D call uncertain. V was pared by 4 bases and J by 1 base, with 3 bases between. The CDR3 totals 13 residues. The germline CDR1 and CDR2 sequences are SGHRS and YFSETQ. CDR3 coding DNA: TGCGCCAGCAGCGCTTCTGGGGCCAACGTCCTGACTTTC. Protein sequence: CASSASGANVLTF.

By frequency in the sample, this clonotype is large. The chain links TRBV7-9 to TRBJ1-2; 7 bases are shared with TRBD1. The germline CDR1 and CDR2 sequences are SEHNR and FQNEAQ (reference sequence). J lost 12 bases, V lost 4 bases, and 11 bases had no gene match. The CDR3 contains 13 residues. For the CDR3, the DNA is TGTGCCAGCAGCTCGTCCGGGACAGTGCCTCACACCTTC. Translating gives CASSSSGTVPHTF.

Turning to this clonotype: An end of the junction does not agree with germline; a read error may underlie this. The CDR3 is CASSLSRSASAYYNEQFF. DNA of the CDR3: TGTGCCAGCAGTTTATCTAGGTCGGCTAGCGCTTACTACAATGAGCAGTTCTTT. The chain combines TRBV6-2 or TRBV6-3 with TRBJ2-1; the D gene is possibly TRBD2 (6 bases). Germline V gives CDR1 MNHEY, CDR2 SVGEGT. The length of the CDR3 is 18 residues.

J is TRBJ1-3 and V is TRBV7-8; no firm D call. This CDR3 comprises 12 residues. The V end lost 3 bases, the J end lost 9 bases, and 9 bases lay between the germline ends. Germline V gives CDR1 SGHVS, CDR2 FQNEAQ. CDR3 coding DNA: TGTGCCAGCAGCTTCTCCTCGGGCACCATATATTTT. Its protein product is CASSFSSGTIYF. The entire variable domain, with the rest obtained from reference TRBV7-8 and TRBJ1-3, is as follows: GAGVSQSPRYKVAKRGQDVALRCDPISGHVSLFWYQQALGQGPEFLTYFQNEAQLDKSGLPSDRFFAERPEGSVSTLKIQRTQQEDSAVYLCASSFSSGTIYFGEGSWLTVV.

By share of the sample, this clonotype is medium-sized. The chain recombines TRBV29-1 with TRBJ2-5; 7 nucleotides agree with TRBD2. Germline CDR1 reads SQVTM; CDR2 reads ANQGSEA. With 2 bases clipped from V and 0 bases from J, the junction kept 12 bases outside the gene matches. This CDR3 region has 17 residues. CDR3 residues: CSVERAWSGTYQETQYF. CDR3 DNA sequence: TGCAGCGTTGAAAGGGCATGGAGCGGGACGTACCAAGAGACCCAGTACTTC.

In its sample, this clonotype is medium-sized. This sequence joins TRBV20-1 and TRBJ2-1; 10 bases are shared with TRBD2. From germline, CDR1 is DFQATT and CDR2 SNEGSKA (reference sequence). The CDR3 consists of 15 residues. V was pared by 6 bases and J by 5 bases, with 10 bases of the junction left unmatched. CDR3 sequence: CSAISSGSSHNEQFF. The CDR3, as DNA: TGCAGTGCAATTTCTAGCGGGAGTTCCCACAATGAGCAGTTCTTC.

This clonotype counts as medium-sized (0.01 to 0.1%). This chain connects TRBV29-1 to TRBJ1-2; tentatively, D is TRBD1 (5 bases). The CDR3 sequence is 11 residues long. Germline V CDR1 and CDR2: SQVTM, ANQGSEA. The V end lost 7 bases, the J end lost 5 bases, and 11 bases lay between the germline ends. DNA for the CDR3: TGCAGCGCTGGGGGAGATTATGGCTACACCTTC. Translated, it gives CSAGGDYGYTF.

This clonotype ranks as medium-sized (0.01 to 0.1%). The chain couples TRBV5-1 to TRBJ2-1; 9 bases fit TRBD1. The CDR3 extends over 14 amino acids. The V gene's germline CDR1 is SGHRS and CDR2 YFSETQ. J lost 9 bases, V lost 1 base, and 5 bases had no gene match. The CDR3 coding sequence is TGCGCCAGCAGCTTGTTAGGACAGGGGCTTGAGCAGTTCTTC. This sequence encodes CASSLLGQGLEQFF.

This clonotype is large. This chain links TRBV5-1 with TRBJ2-2, with a weak D call TRBD1 (6 bases). Germline CDR1 reads SGHRS; CDR2 reads YFSETQ. The CDR3 extends over 13 amino acids. V was cut by 4 bases and J by 7 bases, with 11 bases left in between. The CDR3 bases are TGCGCCAGCAGCCAGGACAGTGGCGGGGAGCTGTTTTTT. This translates into CASSQDSGGELFF. Looking up the rest from reference TRBV5-1 and TRBJ2-2 gives the full variable domain: KAGVTQTPRYLIKTRGQQVTLSCSPISGHRSVSWYQQTPGQGLQFLFEYFSETQRNKGNFPGRFSGRQFSNSRSEMNVSTLELGDSALYLCASSQDSGGELFFGEGSRLTVL.